Each of the 17 T cell receptor beta chains below was sequenced from the same sample in a study of blood T cell repertoires in COVID-19. Measured with immunoSEQ multiplex PCR; TCRdb has only the in-frame clones, and not every one. The data contain around 170,000 clones, around 86% of them singletons. Sequencing input: peripheral blood. These TCRs come from a woman in her thirties or forties with acute or convalescent COVID-19.

The V gene is TRBV25-1, the J gene TRBJ1-2; D is perhaps TRBD1 (5 bases). Germline CDR1 MGHDK, CDR2 SYGVNS. The CDR3 consists of 14 residues. V lost 4 bases, J lost 4 bases, and 13 bases lay in between. The CDR3 reads CASSGWDSRYGYTF. The CDR3 DNA sequence: TGTGCCAGCAGTGGTTGGGACTCCCGCTATGGCTACACCTTC.

This chain joins TRBV18 and TRBJ2-1; the match to TRBD2 covers 11 bases. The CDR3 runs 18 residues. Germline assignment: CDR1 KGHSH and CDR2 LQKENI. The ends lost 5 bases at V and 9 bases at J; junction bases unmatched: 18. The CDR3 sequence: CASSGGLAGGRRGGEQFF. In nucleotides, the CDR3 is TGTGCCAGCTCAGGAGGGCTAGCGGGGGGCCGCCGCGGTGGTGAGCAGTTCTTC.

The chain carries TRBV10-3 and TRBJ2-7; D might be TRBD1 (6 bases). V shed 1 base and J shed 5 bases, with 15 bases lying between them. Per germline, CDR1 ENHRY and CDR2 SYGVKD. CDR3 length: 15 amino acids. The CDR3 coding sequence is TGTGCCATCAGTGAGTTAGGACAGATTGGGAACGAGCAGTACTTC. It specifies CAISELGQIGNEQYF.

The V gene is TRBV5-1, the J gene TRBJ2-2; D gene ambiguous. Deletions cut 5 bases from V and 7 bases from J, with 9 bases between. This CDR3 is 12 amino acids long. Looked up from germline, CDR1 is SGHRS and CDR2 is YFSETQ. Written as DNA, the CDR3 is TGCGCCAGCAGACAGACCCGCGGGGAGCTGTTTTTT. This sequence encodes CASRQTRGELFF.

The chain links TRBV19 to TRBJ2-5, with D tentatively TRBD2 (5 bases). CDR3 length: 15 residues. Germline CDR1 LNHDA, CDR2 SQIVND (reference sequence). Trimming removed 4 bases at V and 3 bases at J, with 15 bases between. CDR3 coding DNA: TGTGCCAGTAGTAGGCATATCGGGGAAAAAGAGACCCAGTACTTC. Its translation: CASSRHIGEKETQYF.

The chain joins TRBV27 to TRBJ2-1, with 8 bases that match TRBD2. Germline trimming cut 5 bases from V and 6 bases from J; bases unmatched to any gene: 15. CDR1 MNHEY and CDR2 SMNVEV come from the germline V gene (reference sequence). The CDR3 length is 17 residues. The chain's CDR3 is CASSPWGSGSLSNEQFF. The CDR3 bases are TGTGCCAGCAGTCCCTGGGGCAGCGGGAGCCTCTCCAATGAGCAGTTCTTC.

The chain employs TRBV10-1 and TRBJ2-7; TRBD1 aligns across 7 bases. Germline values: CDR1 WNHNN, CDR2 SYGVQD (reference sequence). This CDR3 has 13 residues. Trimming took 2 bases from V and 5 from J; bases not matched to a gene: 3. The CDR3: CASSEHRGHEQYF. The CDR3 DNA reads as TGCGCCAGCAGTGAGCACAGGGGCCACGAGCAGTACTTC.

CDR3 region: CASSPPFRFSGANVLTF. CDR3 DNA sequence: TGTGCCAGCAGCCCCCCATTCCGGTTCTCTGGGGCCAACGTCCTGACTTTC. The chain links TRBV7-9 to TRBJ2-6; D unresolved. The germline V gene encodes CDR1 SEHNR and CDR2 FQNEAQ (reference sequence). V lost 5 bases to trimming and J lost 0 bases, with 14 bases between them. The CDR3 length is 17 residues.

This clone came up a few times. The gene calls are TRBV30 and TRBJ2-3; maybe TRBD2 (6 bases). The ends were cut back, 4 bases at V and 0 bases at J, with 11 bases in the middle. The germline gives CDR1 GTSNPN, CDR2 SVGIG (reference sequence). The CDR3 loop spans 14 amino acids. CDR3 protein: CAWNDGGSTDTQYF. The CDR3 nucleotides are TGTGCCTGGAACGATGGGGGGAGCACAGATACGCAGTATTTT.

The chain links TRBV27 to TRBJ2-7; D ambiguous. The V end lost 5 bases, the J end lost 6 bases, and 8 bases lay between the germline ends. Per germline, CDR1 MNHEY and CDR2 SMNVEV (reference sequence). The CDR3 has 11 amino acids. In DNA, the CDR3 is TGTGCCAGCAGTCCAGGCTCCGAGCAGTACTTC. Amino acids: CASSPGSEQYF.

The chain couples TRBV11-2 to TRBJ1-1; D may be TRBD1 (6 bases). The germline V gene has CDR1 SGHAT and CDR2 FQNNGV. V lost 5 bases and J 5 bases, leaving 18 bases between the germline ends. The length of the CDR3 is 15 residues. The CDR3 region is CASSTLGGGGTEAFF. The CDR3, as DNA: TGTGCCAGCAGCACCTTGGGAGGGGGAGGTACTGAAGCTTTCTTT.

This clone was recorded only once. This chain uses TRBV19 with TRBJ1-1, with unresolved D. Looked up from germline, CDR1 is LNHDA and CDR2 is SQIVND (reference sequence). The CDR3 runs 11 residues. V was shortened by 8 bases and J by 1 base, with 5 bases between the two germline ends. The CDR3 loop is CASEKNTEAFF. DNA for the CDR3: TGTGCCAGTGAGAAGAACACTGAAGCTTTCTTT.

The chain couples TRBV5-1 to TRBJ2-1, with D maybe TRBD1 (5 bases). V lost 0 bases and J lost 5, with 9 bases in between. CDR1 and CDR2 from the germline V gene are SGHRS and YFSETQ. The CDR3 loop spans 14 amino acids. The DNA of the CDR3 is TGCGCCAGCAGCTTGGTGGGGCCTAACAATGAGCAGTTCTTC. Translating gives CASSLVGPNNEQFF.

CDR3 bases: TGTGCCACCAGTGCCGCGACAGGCCAAGAGACCCAGTACTTC. Amino acid sequence: CATSAATGQETQYF. The chain combines TRBV24-1 with TRBJ2-5; tentative D call: TRBD1 (6 bases). Trimming removed 5 bases at V and 1 base at J, with 10 bases between. Germline V lookup: CDR1 KGHDR, CDR2 SFDVKD. The CDR3 is 14 residues long.

The gene calls are TRBV27 and TRBJ1-2; unclear D gene. With 3 bases removed from V and 4 bases from J, the gap between germline ends came to 9 bases. Germline V gives CDR1 MNHEY, CDR2 SMNVEV (reference sequence). The CDR3 is made up of 13 amino acids. The CDR3 DNA follows: TGTGCCAGCAGTTTGGGCCCTTCCTATGGCTACACCTTC. Its protein is CASSLGPSYGYTF.

This clone was seen only a few times. The chain uses TRBV4-1 and TRBJ2-3; D might be TRBD2 (5 bases). The germline gives CDR1 MGHRA, CDR2 YSYEKL. The germline V and J ends were trimmed by 3 bases and 0 bases, with 10 bases remaining between them. The CDR3 consists of 15 residues. Written as DNA, the CDR3 is TGCGCCAGCAGCCAGACGGGAATTAGCACAGATACGCAGTATTTT. This translates into CASSQTGISTDTQYF.

This clone came up a few times. This rearrangement joins TRBV29-1 to TRBJ2-5; 9 positions match TRBD1. There are 13 residues in the CDR3. Germline-derived CDR1 and CDR2 are SQVTM and ANQGSEA. V lost 7 bases to trimming and J lost 1 base; unmatched junction nucleotides: 4. DNA for the CDR3: TGCAGCGCCGCGACAGGGGGCCAAGAGACCCAGTACTTC. Its protein product is CSAATGGQETQYF.